The rows below give T cell receptor beta chains drawn from one sample of a study of blood T cell repertoires in COVID-19. Repertoires were generated with immunoSEQ multiplex PCR, while TCRdb's copy carries only in-frame clones and drops some. The table records about 80,000 clones, about 91% of them present only once. The sequenced sample was peripheral blood. All receptors come from a woman older than 75 with acute or convalescent COVID-19. Each CDR3 is given with its conserved first and last residue. D genes are given only for firm matches. Size is stated for part of the rows, as once, few or many counts, or as a class when the clone is expanded.

DNA: TGTGCCAGCAGCCAAGGAGGGTGGGGGGTCCATGGCTACACCTTC
CDR3: CASSQGGWGVHGYTF
D: .
J: TRBJ1-2
V: TRBV3-1/TRBV3-2
size: .

DNA: TGTGCCAGTTCCCAGGGATTGAACACTGAAGCTTTCTTT
CDR3: CASSQGLNTEAFF
D: .
J: TRBJ1-1
V: TRBV9
size: .

DNA: TGTGCCAGCAGCTTTCAAGCGAACAAACCCTACGAGCAGTACTTC
CDR3: CASSFQANKPYEQYF
D: .
J: TRBJ2-7
V: TRBV5-5
size: once

DNA: TGTGCCAGCAGCGGTAGCGGGGGGACGGGGACCGGGGAGCTGTTTTTT
CDR3: CASSGSGGTGTGELFF
D: TRBD2
J: TRBJ2-2
V: TRBV9
size: once

DNA: TGTGCCAGCAGCTCCCCCCGCGGCAGCCCCTCCTACAATGAGCAGTTCTTC
CDR3: CASSSPRGSPSYNEQFF
D: .
J: TRBJ2-1
V: TRBV7-8
size: .

DNA: TGTGCCAGTAGACAGAGACAGGGAAAGGAAAACACTGAAGCTTTCTTT
CDR3: CASRQRQGKENTEAFF
D: TRBD1
J: TRBJ1-1
V: TRBV19
size: .

DNA: TGTGCCAGCAGCTTAACCGAGGCCAGGCTAGCGGTAAACACCGGGGAGCTGTTTTTT
CDR3: CASSLTEARLAVNTGELFF
D: TRBD2
J: TRBJ2-2
V: TRBV7-3
size: .

DNA: TGTGCCAGCAGCGCCGGGACAGGGAATCAAGAGACCCAGTACTTC
CDR3: CASSAGTGNQETQYF
D: TRBD1
J: TRBJ2-5
V: TRBV9
size: few

DNA: TGTGCCAGTAGTATCGGCCCTAAATCGGGAGGATACAATGAGCAGTTCTTC
CDR3: CASSIGPKSGGYNEQFF
D: TRBD2
J: TRBJ2-1
V: TRBV19
size: .

DNA: TGTGCCAGCAGCATGACTAGCTCTGGGGCCAACGTCCTGACTTTC
CDR3: CASSMTSSGANVLTF
D: .
J: TRBJ2-6
V: TRBV7-9
size: .

DNA: TGCGCCAGCAGCCAAGATTTTGCGAGACAGGTCGCCTACGAGCAGTACTTC
CDR3: CASSQDFARQVAYEQYF
D: .
J: TRBJ2-7
V: TRBV4-1
size: .

DNA: TGTGCCAGCGGCCCCGGACAGATATATGGCTACACCTTC
CDR3: CASGPGQIYGYTF
D: .
J: TRBJ1-2
V: TRBV28
size: .

DNA: TGTGCCAGCAGCTCCGGGACTAGCGTAATCACAGATACGCAGTATTTT
CDR3: CASSSGTSVITDTQYF
D: TRBD2
J: TRBJ2-3
V: TRBV5-4
size: once

DNA: TGTGCTAGCAGCACCGGGACTAGCGATCTCACAGATACGCAGTATTTT
CDR3: CASSTGTSDLTDTQYF
D: TRBD2
J: TRBJ2-3
V: TRBV7-7
size: .

DNA: TGTGCCAGCAGTCCCTCAGGGGGATCGCCCCTCCACTTT
CDR3: CASSPSGGSPLHF
D: TRBD1
J: TRBJ1-6
V: TRBV6-6
size: few

DNA: TGTGCCTGTAAGGGACAGGTCCTCTATGGCTACACCTTC
CDR3: CACKGQVLYGYTF
D: TRBD1
J: TRBJ1-2
V: TRBV30
size: once

DNA: TGTGCCAGCAGCCAAGGGGCTAGCGGCAAAAACATTCAGTACTTC
CDR3: CASSQGASGKNIQYF
D: TRBD2
J: TRBJ2-4
V: TRBV3-1/TRBV3-2
size: few

DNA: TGTGCCAGCAGCCGAATGGGACTAGCGGAGTACAATGAGCAGTTCTTC
CDR3: CASSRMGLAEYNEQFF
D: TRBD2
J: TRBJ2-1
V: TRBV11-2
size: .

DNA: TGTGCCAGCAGTAGATTAGACTACGAGCAGTACTTC
CDR3: CASSRLDYEQYF
D: .
J: TRBJ2-7
V: TRBV7-9
size: .

DNA: TGTGCCACCAGTGAGGGGAAGGGGGGGAGCACAGATACGCAGTATTTT
CDR3: CATSEGKGGSTDTQYF
D: .
J: TRBJ2-3
V: TRBV24-1
size: .

DNA: TGTGCCATCAGTGATGCGAAAGATACGCAGTATTTT
CDR3: CAISDAKDTQYF
D: .
J: TRBJ2-3
V: TRBV10-3
size: .

DNA: TGTGCCAGCAGCTTCCCTCATGACAGGGGGCGCCGAACCGGGGAGCTGTTTTTT
CDR3: CASSFPHDRGRRTGELFF
D: TRBD1
J: TRBJ2-2
V: TRBV7-2
size: .